A selection of T cell receptor beta chains follows, all from one sample in a study of control samples from healthy donors and cancer patients. TCRdb keeps only in-frame clones here, not all; method: immunoSEQ multiplex PCR. The repertoire holds fewer than 200,000 clones, with about 90% as singletons. Source material: blood. The receptors derive from a woman in her thirties in good health. Both conserved end residues are part of each CDR3. The D gene is left open where the match is weak. Expanded clones are given a class, and other clones once, few, many or no size at all.

D: NA; size: NA; V: TRBV29-1; J: TRBJ2-3; DNA: TGCAGCGTTGTTCCGGGAGATACGCAGTATTTT; CDR3: CSVVPGDTQYF
D: NA; size: NA; V: TRBV3-1/TRBV3-2; J: TRBJ1-5; DNA: TGTGCCAGCAGCCAAGAGGGGACTCTCACCCCCCAGCATTTT; CDR3: CASSQEGTLTPQHF
D: NA; size: NA; V: TRBV5-1; J: TRBJ2-1; DNA: TGCGCCAGCAGCTTCGGGGACACTAGCTACAATGAGCAGTTCTTC; CDR3: CASSFGDTSYNEQFF
D: NA; size: once; V: TRBV19; J: TRBJ1-5; DNA: TGTGCCAGTAGTATTGCCGGGGCAGGAGGGATAGGCGGCAATCAGCCCCAGCATTTT; CDR3: CASSIAGAGGIGGNQPQHF
D: NA; size: NA; V: TRBV12-3/TRBV12-4; J: TRBJ1-1; DNA: TGTGCCAGCAGTTTTCTCCAGTGGGGTGAAGCTTTCTTT; CDR3: CASSFLQWGEAFF
D: TRBD1; size: NA; V: TRBV7-6; J: TRBJ1-3; DNA: TGTGCCAGCAGCCAACCTACAGGGGGGTTAATATCTGGAAACACCATATATTTT; CDR3: CASSQPTGGLISGNTIYF
D: NA; size: NA; V: TRBV6-4; J: TRBJ1-6; DNA: TGTGCCAGCAGTTCCCAGGGAAATTCACCCCTCCACTTT; CDR3: CASSSQGNSPLHF
D: NA; size: NA; V: TRBV10-3; J: TRBJ1-2; DNA: TGTGCCATCAGTGAGTCGACATTAGGGCAGACTAACTATGGCTACACCTTC; CDR3: CAISESTLGQTNYGYTF
D: NA; size: NA; V: TRBV14; J: TRBJ2-7; DNA: TGTGCCAGCAGCGCGGAGGGGGCCGAGCAGTACTTC; CDR3: CASSAEGAEQYF
D: NA; size: NA; V: TRBV6-5; J: TRBJ1-4; DNA: TGTGCCAGCAGTACCGCCGGGACTGGGCGTGAAAAACTGTTTTTT; CDR3: CASSTAGTGREKLFF
D: TRBD2; size: NA; V: TRBV5-1; J: TRBJ2-7; DNA: TGCGCCAGCAGCACACTAGCGGGAGGTCTGGGCGAGCAGTACTTC; CDR3: CASSTLAGGLGEQYF
D: NA; size: NA; V: TRBV5-5; J: TRBJ1-2; DNA: TGTGCCAGCAGCTTGGACGGCACCAATGGCTACACCTTC; CDR3: CASSLDGTNGYTF
D: NA; size: NA; V: TRBV25-1; J: TRBJ1-1; DNA: TGTGCCAGCACCGAAGGACAGGAAGCTTTCTTT; CDR3: CASTEGQEAFF
D: NA; size: NA; V: TRBV3-1/TRBV3-2; J: TRBJ1-5; DNA: TGTGCCAGCAGCCAGGGCAATCAGCCCCAGCATTTT; CDR3: CASSQGNQPQHF
D: NA; size: NA; V: TRBV28; J: TRBJ2-5; DNA: TGTGCCAGCAGTTTCTTCGGGGGAAGGGAGACCCAGTACTTC; CDR3: CASSFFGGRETQYF
D: NA; size: few; V: TRBV7-9; J: TRBJ1-1; DNA: TGTGCCAGCAGCTTAAAGGGTGAAGCTTTCTTT; CDR3: CASSLKGEAFF
D: TRBD1; size: once; V: TRBV27; J: TRBJ1-1; DNA: TGTGCCAGCAGGGAACAGGGGGCATTGAACACTGAAGCTTTCTTT; CDR3: CASREQGALNTEAFF
D: NA; size: NA; V: TRBV7-7; J: TRBJ2-1; DNA: TGTGCTAGCAGCTTAGCCTCAACCGGGCTCTACAATGAGCAGTTCTTC; CDR3: CASSLASTGLYNEQFF
D: TRBD2; size: NA; V: TRBV28; J: TRBJ2-3; DNA: TGTGCCAGCAGTCTCTGGACTAGCGGGGGGAGCACAGATACGCAGTATTTT; CDR3: CASSLWTSGGSTDTQYF
D: TRBD2; size: NA; V: TRBV13; J: TRBJ2-1; DNA: TGTGCCAGCAGCACGGGACTAGCTGACAATGAGCAGTTCTTC; CDR3: CASSTGLADNEQFF
D: NA; size: once; V: TRBV11-2; J: TRBJ2-1; DNA: TGTGCCAGCAGCTTGGGGGTAAATGAGCAGTTCTTC; CDR3: CASSLGVNEQFF
D: TRBD1; size: NA; V: TRBV5-1; J: TRBJ1-4; DNA: TGCGCCAGCACTCAAACAGGGGGCACTAATGAAAAACTGTTTTTT; CDR3: CASTQTGGTNEKLFF
D: TRBD2; size: NA; V: TRBV2; J: TRBJ2-1; DNA: TGTGCCAGCAGCACCGGGACTAGCGCCCCGGACTCCTACAATGAGCAGTTCTTC; CDR3: CASSTGTSAPDSYNEQFF
D: TRBD1; size: NA; V: TRBV9; J: TRBJ1-1; DNA: TGTGCCAGCAGCCTAGGGGGAGGGGGCTCTGAAGCTTTCTTT; CDR3: CASSLGGGGSEAFF